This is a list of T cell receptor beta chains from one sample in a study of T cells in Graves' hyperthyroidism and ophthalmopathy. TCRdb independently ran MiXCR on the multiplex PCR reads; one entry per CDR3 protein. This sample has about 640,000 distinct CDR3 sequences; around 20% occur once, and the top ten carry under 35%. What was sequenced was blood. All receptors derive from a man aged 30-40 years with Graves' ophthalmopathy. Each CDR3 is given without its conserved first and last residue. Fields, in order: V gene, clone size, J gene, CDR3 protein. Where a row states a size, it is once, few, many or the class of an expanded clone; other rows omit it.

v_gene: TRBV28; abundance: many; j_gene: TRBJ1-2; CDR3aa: ASSLQGANYGYT
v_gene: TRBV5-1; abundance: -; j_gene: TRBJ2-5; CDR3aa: ASSLYRGLEETQY
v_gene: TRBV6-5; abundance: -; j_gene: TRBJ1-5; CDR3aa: ASSSWESNQPQH
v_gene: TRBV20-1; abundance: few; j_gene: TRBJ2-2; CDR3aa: SASDSPNTGELF
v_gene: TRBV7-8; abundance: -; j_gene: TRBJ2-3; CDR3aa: ASSPTWTALSTDTQY
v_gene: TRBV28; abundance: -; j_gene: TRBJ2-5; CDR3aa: ASSLWGAGEDQETQY
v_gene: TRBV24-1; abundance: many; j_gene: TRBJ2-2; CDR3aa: ATRDTNTGELF
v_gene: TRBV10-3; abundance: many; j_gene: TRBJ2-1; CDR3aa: ATRQGANNEQF
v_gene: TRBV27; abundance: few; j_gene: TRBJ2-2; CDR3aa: ASSLTPPRLAGEAGELF
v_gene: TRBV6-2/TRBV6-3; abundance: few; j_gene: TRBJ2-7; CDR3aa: ASSYVSRFYEQY
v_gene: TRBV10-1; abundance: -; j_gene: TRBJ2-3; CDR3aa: ASSEPDSPDTQY
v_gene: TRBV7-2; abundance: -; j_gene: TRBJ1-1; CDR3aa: ASSPGDVTEAF
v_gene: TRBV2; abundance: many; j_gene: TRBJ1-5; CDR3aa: ASRSHNQPQH
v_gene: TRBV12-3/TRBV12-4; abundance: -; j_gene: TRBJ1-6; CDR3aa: ASSLDLVHSPLH
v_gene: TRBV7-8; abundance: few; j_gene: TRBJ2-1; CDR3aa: ASSLIVGGSYNEQF
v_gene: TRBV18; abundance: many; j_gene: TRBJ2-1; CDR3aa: ASSLRRAHEQF
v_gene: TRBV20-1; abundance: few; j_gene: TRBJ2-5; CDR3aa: SARKGSQETQY
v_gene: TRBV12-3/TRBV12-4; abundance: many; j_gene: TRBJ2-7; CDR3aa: ASSLDSGTAAREQY
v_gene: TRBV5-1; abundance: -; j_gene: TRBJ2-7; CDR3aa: ASSSWTGGSSYEQY
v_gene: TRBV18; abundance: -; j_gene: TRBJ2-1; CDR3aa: ASSSTKGTEQF
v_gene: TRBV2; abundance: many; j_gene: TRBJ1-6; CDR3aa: ASTGEEGPSPLH
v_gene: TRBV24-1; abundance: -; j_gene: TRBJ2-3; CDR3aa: ATSDFRTSTDTQY
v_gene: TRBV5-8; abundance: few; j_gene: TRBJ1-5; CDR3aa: ASSRSPSNQPQH
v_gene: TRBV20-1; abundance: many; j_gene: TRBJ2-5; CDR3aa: SARPDPDRGQETQY
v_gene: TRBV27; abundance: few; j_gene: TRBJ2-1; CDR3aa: ASSLRSTPISSEQF
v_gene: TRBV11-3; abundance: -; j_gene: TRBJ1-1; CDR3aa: ASSLSMGEAF
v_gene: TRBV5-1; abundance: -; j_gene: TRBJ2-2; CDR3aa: ASSPWTSGGTNTGELF
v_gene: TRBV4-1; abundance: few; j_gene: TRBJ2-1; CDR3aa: ASSGLAGGEEQF
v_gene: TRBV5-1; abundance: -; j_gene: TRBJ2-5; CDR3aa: ASSAGTGVETQY
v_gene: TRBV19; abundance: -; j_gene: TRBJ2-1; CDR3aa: ASRQAEGSYNEQF
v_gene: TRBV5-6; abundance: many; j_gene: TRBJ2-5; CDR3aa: ASSDRTKIAGTIETQY
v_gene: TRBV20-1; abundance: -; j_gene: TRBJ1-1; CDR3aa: SAKELDNTEAF
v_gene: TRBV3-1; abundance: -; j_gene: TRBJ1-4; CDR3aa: ASSPGQGARTNEKLF
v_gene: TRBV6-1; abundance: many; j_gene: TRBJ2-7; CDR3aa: ASGAGVYEQY
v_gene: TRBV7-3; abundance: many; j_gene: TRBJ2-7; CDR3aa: ASSWEPGTLSEQY
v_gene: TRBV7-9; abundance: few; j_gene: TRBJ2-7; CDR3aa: ASSLTSGSLIEQY
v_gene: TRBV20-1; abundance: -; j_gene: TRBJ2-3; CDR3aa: SAKTGVDTQY
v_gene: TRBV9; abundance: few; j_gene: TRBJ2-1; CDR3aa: ASSVALAGEAEQF
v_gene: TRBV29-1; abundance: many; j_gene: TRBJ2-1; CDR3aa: SVRPLAGVNEQF
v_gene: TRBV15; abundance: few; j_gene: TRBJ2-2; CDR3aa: ATSRVGTSGRMRNTGELF